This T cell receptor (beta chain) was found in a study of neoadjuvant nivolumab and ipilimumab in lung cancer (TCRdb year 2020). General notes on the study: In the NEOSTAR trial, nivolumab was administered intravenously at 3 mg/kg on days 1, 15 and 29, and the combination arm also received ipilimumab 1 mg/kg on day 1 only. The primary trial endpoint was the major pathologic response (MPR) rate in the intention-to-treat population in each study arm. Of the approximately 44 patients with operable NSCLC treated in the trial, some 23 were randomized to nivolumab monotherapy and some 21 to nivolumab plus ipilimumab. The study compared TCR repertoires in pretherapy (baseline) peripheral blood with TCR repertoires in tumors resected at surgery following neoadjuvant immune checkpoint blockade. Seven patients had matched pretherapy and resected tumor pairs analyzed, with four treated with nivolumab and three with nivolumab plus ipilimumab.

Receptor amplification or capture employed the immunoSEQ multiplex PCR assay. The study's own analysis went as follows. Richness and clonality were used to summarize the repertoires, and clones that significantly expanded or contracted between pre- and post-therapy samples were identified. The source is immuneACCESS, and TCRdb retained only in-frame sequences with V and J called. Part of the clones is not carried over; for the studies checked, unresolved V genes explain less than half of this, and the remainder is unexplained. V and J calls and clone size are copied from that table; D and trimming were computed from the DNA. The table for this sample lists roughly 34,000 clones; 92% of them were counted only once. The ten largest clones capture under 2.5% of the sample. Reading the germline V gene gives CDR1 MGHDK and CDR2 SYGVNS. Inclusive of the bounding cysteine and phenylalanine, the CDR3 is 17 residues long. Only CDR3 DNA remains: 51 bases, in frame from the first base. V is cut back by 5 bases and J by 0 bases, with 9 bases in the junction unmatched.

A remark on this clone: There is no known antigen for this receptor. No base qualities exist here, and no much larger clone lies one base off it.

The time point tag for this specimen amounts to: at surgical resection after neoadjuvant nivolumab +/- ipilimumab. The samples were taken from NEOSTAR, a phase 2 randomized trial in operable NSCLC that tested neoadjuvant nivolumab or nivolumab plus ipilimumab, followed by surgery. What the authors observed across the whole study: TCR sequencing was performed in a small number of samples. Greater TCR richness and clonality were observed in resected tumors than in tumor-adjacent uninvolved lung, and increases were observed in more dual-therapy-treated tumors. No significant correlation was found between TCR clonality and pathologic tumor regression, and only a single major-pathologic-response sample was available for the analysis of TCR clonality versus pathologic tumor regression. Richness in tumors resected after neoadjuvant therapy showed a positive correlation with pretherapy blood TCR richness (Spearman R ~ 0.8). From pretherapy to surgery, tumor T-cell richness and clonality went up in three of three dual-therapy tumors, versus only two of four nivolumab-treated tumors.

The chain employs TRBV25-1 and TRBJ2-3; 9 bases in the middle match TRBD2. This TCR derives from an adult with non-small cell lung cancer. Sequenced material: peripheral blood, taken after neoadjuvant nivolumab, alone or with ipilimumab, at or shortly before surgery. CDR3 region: CASSPQLAGPSTDTQYF. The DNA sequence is TGTGCCAGCAGTCCACAACTAGCGGGCCCTAGCACAGATACGCAGTATTTT.